Listed here are 21 T cell receptor beta chains from one sample, sequenced in a study of blood T cell repertoires in COVID-19. Profiled with immunoSEQ multiplex PCR; TCRdb holds only in-frame clones, not every one. The sample records 200,000 to 250,000 clones, 80% to 85% being singletons. Source material: peripheral blood. These TCRs come from an elderly woman with active or convalescent COVID-19.

V and J are TRBV5-1 and TRBJ1-2; D gene uncertain. Germline values: CDR1 SGHRS, CDR2 YFSETQ. The CDR3 spans 18 residues. The V gene lost 5 bases and the J gene lost 4 bases, with 27 bases spanning the gap. The CDR3 region is CASSYTTVTLSGSYGYTF. The CDR3, as DNA: TGCGCCAGCAGTTATACCACCGTGACCCTCTCGGGGAGCTATGGCTACACCTTC.

CDR3 sequence reads: CASSYRDRQDGYEQYF. The CDR3 DNA is TGTGCCAGCAGTTACAGGGACCGACAGGACGGCTACGAGCAGTACTTC. This chain connects TRBV6-6 to TRBJ2-7; tentative D call: TRBD1 (6 bases). This CDR3 region has 16 residues. V was pared by 2 bases and J by 3 bases, with 17 bases between. CDR1 MNHNY and CDR2 SVGAGI come from the germline V gene (reference sequence).

The chain couples TRBV9 to TRBJ2-7, with 7 bases identical to TRBD1. Germline V gene sequence: CDR1 SGDLS, CDR2 YYNGEE. V trimming: 3 bases; J trimming: 2 bases; junction bases outside the gene matches: 2. The CDR3 spans 13 residues. In DNA, the CDR3 is TGTGCCAGCAGCGAGGGGACAGCCTACGAGCAGTACTTC. It encodes CASSEGTAYEQYF.

The rearrangement links TRBV2 to TRBJ2-3, with 11 bases lining up with TRBD2. Germline CDR1 and CDR2: SNHLY and FYNNEI. The length of the CDR3 is 18 residues. V gave up 8 bases and J gave up 4 bases; unmatched junction bases: 17. CDR3 sequence: CASGSVLTSGKLSDTQYF. CDR3 bases: TGTGCCAGCGGCAGCGTGTTGACTAGCGGGAAGTTGTCAGATACGCAGTATTTT.

A single count supports this clone. The CDR3 region is CASSYSGTGNTEAFF. CDR3 sequence (DNA): TGCGCCAGCAGCTACTCCGGGACAGGGAACACTGAAGCTTTCTTT. The chain combines TRBV5-1 with TRBJ1-1, with TRBD1 identical over 8 bases. V shed 3 bases and J 1 base; nucleotides not matched to a gene: 5. This CDR3 region has 15 residues. The germline V gene has CDR1 SGHRS and CDR2 YFSETQ.

This clone has a single count. This sequence joins TRBV28 and TRBJ2-4; 8 nucleotides agree with TRBD2. This CDR3 has 17 residues. Germline loops: CDR1 MDHEN, CDR2 SYDVKM. Trimming took 5 bases from V and 1 from J; bases not matched to a gene: 10. CDR3 region: CASSLPRGGAAKNIQYF. As DNA, the CDR3 is TGTGCCAGCAGTCTCCCCCGGGGGGGGGCGGCCAAAAACATTCAGTACTTC.

The J gene is TRBJ2-5, the V gene TRBV5-1; D gene unclear. The CDR3 loop spans 14 amino acids. Trimming pared 0 bases from V and 1 base from J, leaving 7 bases between. Germline lookup yields CDR1 SGHRS and CDR2 YFSETQ. The CDR3 DNA follows: TGCGCCAGCAGCTTGGTGGGCTTCCAAGAGACCCAGTACTTC. Protein sequence: CASSLVGFQETQYF. Full variable domain (outside the CDR3, taken from reference TRBV5-1 and TRBJ2-5): KAGVTQTPRYLIKTRGQQVTLSCSPISGHRSVSWYQQTPGQGLQFLFEYFSETQRNKGNFPGRFSGRQFSNSRSEMNVSTLELGDSALYLCASSLVGFQETQYFGPGTRLLVL.

The rearrangement links TRBV5-1 to TRBJ2-1; D remains unclear. Per the germline V gene, CDR1 is SGHRS and CDR2 is YFSETQ. This CDR3 comprises 14 residues. V was clipped by 4 bases and J by 1 base, with 9 bases between them. The CDR3 DNA follows: TGCGCCAGCAGCCAAGAGTCTTCCTACAATGAGCAGTTCTTC. It specifies CASSQESSYNEQFF.

Concerning this clone itself: One end of the junction varies from germline; a read error may be responsible. The chain recombines TRBV6-1 with TRBJ2-2, with a weak D call TRBD1 (6 bases). This CDR3 has 15 amino acids. Germline V gene sequence: CDR1 MNHNS, CDR2 SASEGT. CDR3 in DNA: TGTGCCAGCACTGAACAGGGATCGAACACCGGGGAGCTGTTTTTT. Translation: CASTEQGSNTGELFF.

V is TRBV18 and J is TRBJ2-2; TRBD1 agrees at 7 bases. With 4 bases clipped from V and 3 bases from J, the junction kept 2 bases outside the gene matches. There are 14 residues in the CDR3. Germline loops: CDR1 KGHSH, CDR2 LQKENI. The CDR3 loop is CASSRGQYTGELFF. CDR3 nucleotides: TGTGCCAGCTCACGGGGACAGTACACCGGGGAGCTGTTTTTT.

This chain joins TRBV7-2 and TRBJ1-6; D gene ambiguous. CDR1 is SGHTA and CDR2 is FQGNSA in the germline V gene. Deletions cut 4 bases from V and 7 bases from J, with 8 bases between. The CDR3 extends over 13 amino acids. The CDR3 sequence: CASSSSGNSPLHF. The CDR3 DNA reads TGTGCCAGCAGCTCTTCGGGAAATTCACCCCTCCACTTT.

The chain links TRBV12-5 to TRBJ2-2, with TRBD1 as a possible D gene (6 bases). CDR1 and CDR2 (germline): LGHNT, FRNRAP. The CDR3 contains 14 residues. Trimming cost V 8 bases and J 7 bases, with 17 bases left between them. CDR3 in DNA: TGTGCTAGTTACCTTACAGGGACGGGCGGGGAGCTGTTTTTT. Translation: CASYLTGTGGELFF.

This clone was seen just once. The genes are TRBV19 and TRBJ2-1; 16 bases are a match to TRBD2. The V and J ends lost 2 bases and 15 bases, in that order; junction bases with no gene match: 7. Germline V gene lookup returns CDR1 LNHDA and CDR2 SQIVND (reference sequence). The CDR3 has 15 amino acids. CDR3 sequence reads: CASSISGTSGGAAFF. In nucleotides, the CDR3 is TGTGCCAGTAGTATAAGTGGGACTAGCGGGGGGGCCGCGTTCTTC.

In its sample, this clone was seen once. V and J are TRBV5-6 and TRBJ2-2, with 9 nucleotides matching TRBD2. The CDR3 totals 17 residues. V was pared by 3 bases and J by 2 bases, with 8 bases of the junction left unmatched. CDR1 SGHDT and CDR2 YYEEEE come from the germline V gene. CDR3 loop: CASSWLTSGVNTGELFF. CDR3 nucleotide sequence: TGTGCCAGCAGCTGGCTGACTAGCGGAGTCAACACCGGGGAGCTGTTTTTT.

This chain connects TRBV5-1 to TRBJ1-1; D is undetermined. The CDR3 is 16 residues long. Trimming took off 0 bases at V and 5 bases at J, with 17 bases between the two ends. Per the germline V gene, CDR1 is SGHRS and CDR2 is YFSETQ. The CDR3 sequence is CASSLAGSGLLTEAFF. CDR3 bases: TGCGCCAGCAGCTTGGCCGGGAGCGGACTTCTTACTGAAGCTTTCTTT.

The chain carries TRBV19 and TRBJ2-3, with D maybe TRBD1 (5 bases). The CDR3 loop spans 13 amino acids. V lost 4 bases and J 3 bases, leaving 8 bases between the germline ends. In germline, CDR1 is LNHDA, CDR2 SQIVND (reference sequence). The CDR3 nucleotides are TGTGCCAGTAGTACAGGGCAAACAGATACGCAGTATTTT. Translation gives CASSTGQTDTQYF.

The chain couples TRBV6-2 or TRBV6-3 to TRBJ1-1, with D possibly matching TRBD1 (5 bases). This CDR3 spans 15 amino acids. V dropped 5 bases and J dropped 0 bases, with 13 bases sitting between them. Germline assignment: CDR1 MNHEY and CDR2 SVGEGT. CDR3: CASSTITGVNTEAFF. In DNA form, the CDR3 reads TGTGCCAGCAGTACGATAACAGGCGTGAACACTGAAGCTTTCTTT.

The CDR3 DNA reads TGTGCCAGTAGTCTTCTCGGGTGGCGGAGGACGGCCGTGGATACGCAGTATTTT. Translation gives CASSLLGWRRTAVDTQYF. The rearrangement uses TRBV19 and TRBJ2-3, with D tentatively TRBD2 (5 bases). Germline-derived CDR1 and CDR2 are LNHDA and SQIVND (reference sequence). The CDR3 sequence is 18 residues long. V lost 5 bases to trimming and J lost 6 bases, with 27 bases between them.

This clone was detected only a few times. The genes are TRBV19 and TRBJ1-5; 8 bases line up with TRBD1. This CDR3 is 14 amino acids long. V trimming: 7 bases; J trimming: 6 bases; junction bases outside the gene matches: 8. From germline, CDR1 is LNHDA and CDR2 SQIVND (reference sequence). CDR3 in DNA: TGTGCCAGTACCGGACAGGGTTTGGTTCAGCCCCAGCATTTT. It is translated as CASTGQGLVQPQHF.

The genes are TRBV18 and TRBJ2-1; D may be TRBD2 (6 bases). This CDR3 has 17 residues. Per the germline V gene, CDR1 is KGHSH and CDR2 is LQKENI. V was clipped by 3 bases and J by 4 bases, with 19 bases between them. The CDR3 DNA reads as TGTGCCAGCTCACCTCTCCAAGTAGCGGCAGTTTACAATGAGCAGTTCTTC. It encodes CASSPLQVAAVYNEQFF. Supplemented by reference TRBV18 and TRBJ2-1, the full variable domain reads NAGVMQNPRHLVRRRGQEARLRCSPMKGHSHVYWYRQLPEEGLKFMVYLQKENIIDESGMPKERFSAEFPKEGPSILRIQQVVRGDSAAYFCASSPLQVAAVYNEQFFGPGTRLTVL.

V and J are TRBV7-2 and TRBJ2-6, with 7 nucleotides matching TRBD1. The CDR3 consists of 16 residues. Germline V gives CDR1 SGHTA, CDR2 FQGNSA. After removal of 3 bases from V and 2 bases from J, the junction contained 4 bases not matched to a gene. The CDR3 region has the DNA TGTGCCAGCAGCTTGGTAGGGGGCGCTGGGGCCAACGTCCTGACTTTC. Protein sequence: CASSLVGGAGANVLTF.